This T cell receptor (beta chain) was found in a study of T-cell memory formation after mild COVID-19 (dated by TCRdb to the early 2020s). For the wider study: TCR sequence clusters from the two donors were largely donor specific. T-cell clones expanding and contracting after mild COVID-19 in a couple of donors were tracked by longitudinal TCRalpha and TCRbeta repertoire sequencing. Two young, previously healthy adult volunteers made up the cohort, one male and one female. Beyond this particular receptor, the publication reports: Only two mild cases were covered by the study, and larger cohorts that include severe cases with pre-infection samples were considered necessary. SARS-CoV-2 specificity of the second-wave clones peaking on day 37 was not confirmed. Clones contracting from day 15 to 85 had balanced CD4/CD8 phenotypes, while a second wave expanding from day 15 to 37 was biased towards CD4+. Contracting CD4+ clones appeared mostly in the CM and EM memory subsets, whereas CD8+ clones were enriched in EMRA. The detection of some responding clones in pre-infection memory suggests that pre-existing cross-reactive memory T cells joined the SARS-CoV-2 response.

Ficoll-Paque density gradient centrifugation was the method used to isolate PBMCs. The sequencer was an Illumina NovaSeq 6000. TCRalpha and TCRbeta cDNA libraries were constructed by 5'RACE with constant-segment primers, with sample barcodes and unique molecular identifiers being introduced. Trizol reagent was used to extract RNA from every sample. The libraries were amplified in two PCR steps, and the second step added a second sample barcode and Illumina TruSeq adapters. Sequencing of the libraries was done on an Illumina NovaSeq, producing 2 x 150 bp paired-end reads. The published analysis was carried out like this. The reads were demultiplexed and collapsed into UMI-guided consensus sequences using migec v1.2.7. With mixcr v2.1.11, UMI consensuses were aligned to TRA and TRB V and J templates and assembled into clonotypes. A clonotype was counted as expanded or contracted only if both edgeR and NoisET called the change significant, with noise models trained on biological replicates. For edgeR calls, a false discovery rate-adjusted p below 0.01 and a log2 fold-change threshold of 1 were applied. As an exploratory analysis of dynamics, PCA with hierarchical clustering was applied to max-normalized trajectories of the 1000 most abundant clonotypes. Separately sequenced CD4+ and CD8+ repertoires were used to assign a CD4 or CD8 phenotype to each responding clone. The public reads were reanalyzed by TCRdb: fastp trimming at Q25, MiXCR alignment, in-frame beta chains only. Duplicate CDR3 protein sequences are folded into a single record with the most common DNA and genes. These V and J calls rely on TCRdb rather than the paper's analysis. For this sample the table gives about 210,000 distinct CDR3 sequences, of which under 30% were detected only once. Of the sample, 10% to 12% is held by the ten largest clones.

Comments on this clonotype: What this receptor recognizes is not known. There are no base qualities to consult, and no much larger clone falls within one base.

V trim: 3 bases; J trim: 5 bases; unmatched bases: 2. From its cysteine to its phenylalanine, the CDR3 spans 13 amino acids. Of all the DNA, just the CDR3 is kept, 39 bases in frame from base 1. The CDR1 and CDR2 encoded by the germline V gene are KGHSH and LQKENI. The chain was built from TRBV18 and TRBJ2-5; 8 central bases correspond to TRBD1. Sequences were obtained from PBMCs or a T cell subset sorted from them (not recorded which). This TCR was sampled from an adult woman who had mild COVID-19 (a few samples of this study predate the infection). The sample titles of this study are shuffled in the database, so cell type and time point are left out; the donor was told from shared clones. The DNA is TGTGCCAGCTCACCGACAGGGGCGGAGACCCAGTACTTC. This yields the protein CASSPTGAETQYF.